Below, one T cell receptor beta chain is given with its context. The data belong to a study of blood T cell repertoires in COVID-19. For the study at large: Italy, Spain and the United States were the sources of the convalescent and acute COVID-19 samples. PBMCs, B-cell-depleted T cells, or T cells provided the cDNA or gDNA that made up the material.

Per the original methods: Amplification with reference gene primers provided the estimates of nucleated cell counts. The method was immunoSEQ multiplex PCR; TCRdb's version includes in-frame clones alone and lacks a portion of them. The V and J calls and clone size come from that table; D and trimming were worked out from the DNA. The sample carries about 120,000 clones, more than 75% recorded once. The sequenced sample was peripheral blood. The sequence was obtained from a man aged 45-65 years with active COVID-19.

CDR3 DNA sequence: TGTGCCAGCAGCCTCGGCGACATGAACACTGAAGCTTTCTTT. Its protein product is CASSLGDMNTEAFF. This sequence joins TRBV5-5 and TRBJ1-1, with unresolved D. The CDR3 has 14 residues. V lost 4 bases and J 0 bases, leaving 10 bases between the germline ends. Looked up from germline, CDR1 is SGHKS and CDR2 is YYEKEE (reference sequence).